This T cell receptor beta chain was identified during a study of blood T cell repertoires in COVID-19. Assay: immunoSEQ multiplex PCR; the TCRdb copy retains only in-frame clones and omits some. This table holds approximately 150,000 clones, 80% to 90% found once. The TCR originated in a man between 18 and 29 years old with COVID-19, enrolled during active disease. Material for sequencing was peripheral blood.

CDR3 sequence: CASSPYGPYEQYF. Here the CDR3 DNA reads TGTGCCAGCAGTCCTTATGGGCCCTACGAGCAGTACTTC. The rearrangement uses TRBV25-1 and TRBJ2-7; the D is unclear. Trimming stripped 5 bases from V and 2 bases from J, with 10 bases between. The CDR3 runs 13 residues. Germline-derived CDR1 and CDR2 are MGHDK and SYGVNS.